This is a list of T cell receptor beta chains from one sample in a study of OX40 agonist ivuxolimab in advanced cancers. TCRdb's copy holds only in-frame clones and misses some; the assay was immunoSEQ multiplex PCR. The data show roughly 57,000 clones, 84% seen once. Sequencing was performed on CD4+ or CD8+ T cells sorted from blood, taken in a trial of the OX40 agonist ivuxolimab. Receptors were obtained from an adult with an advanced solid tumor such as melanoma, head and neck, liver or kidney cancer. The CDR3 runs from the conserved cysteine through the conserved F or W. The order of the fields is V gene, D gene, J gene, clone size, CDR3 protein, CDR3 DNA. D genes are given only for firm matches. The size field is filled for only some rows; it gives once, few, many or a size class.

TRBV6-1,NA,TRBJ1-1,NA,CASSSQMNTEAFF,TGTGCCAGCAGTTCTCAGATGAACACTGAAGCTTTCTTT
TRBV18,NA,TRBJ2-6,NA,CASSPYSSGANVLTF,TGTGCCAGCTCACCTTACAGCTCTGGGGCCAACGTCCTGACTTTC
TRBV19,NA,TRBJ1-5,NA,CASSIERVQPQHF,TGTGCCAGTAGTATCGAAAGGGTTCAGCCCCAGCATTTT
TRBV28,NA,TRBJ2-5,NA,CASSQGGFQETQYF,TGTGCCAGCAGTCAAGGGGGGTTCCAAGAGACCCAGTACTTC
TRBV19,TRBD1,TRBJ1-5,once,CASIGRDREGIRNQPQHF,TGTGCCAGTATAGGTCGGGACAGGGAAGGGATACGCAATCAGCCCCAGCATTTT
TRBV6-5,NA,TRBJ2-7,NA,CASSRPGLYEQYF,TGTGCCAGCAGTCGGCCAGGGTTATACGAGCAGTACTTC
TRBV7-7,TRBD2,TRBJ2-5,NA,CASSLIGAGGETQYF,TGTGCTAGCAGCTTAATCGGGGCGGGGGGCGAGACCCAGTACTTC
TRBV5-1,NA,TRBJ2-2,NA,CASTTTGELFF,TGCGCCAGCACGACCACCGGGGAGCTGTTTTTT
TRBV2,TRBD1,TRBJ2-1,NA,CASSWTGISNEQFF,TGTGCCAGCAGTTGGACAGGGATCAGTAATGAGCAGTTCTTC
TRBV11-2,TRBD1,TRBJ2-3,once,CASSFPGTGRTDTQYF,TGTGCCAGCAGCTTTCCCGGGACAGGGCGTACAGATACGCAGTATTTT
TRBV4-1,NA,TRBJ1-6,NA,CASSQVSETPLHF,TGCGCCAGCAGCCAAGTCTCAGAAACACCCCTCCACTTT